One sample yielded the 18 T cell receptor beta chains listed below, sequenced in a study of cytomegalovirus exposure and HLA in healthy donors. The PCR made use of 60 Vbeta and 13 Jbeta primers. Libraries were prepared by immunoSEQ multiplex PCR; TCRdb keeps only in-frame clonotypes and omits some of them. The profile shows 150,000 to 200,000 clones, approximately 76% of them singletons. Sequencing input: PBMCs. The receptors derive from a man in his fifties or sixties in good health and CMV-seronegative.

The V gene is TRBV27, the J gene TRBJ2-7; tentative D call: TRBD1 (5 bases). The CDR3 totals 13 residues. V lost 8 bases and J 9 bases, leaving 20 bases between the germline ends. CDR1 is MNHEY and CDR2 is SMNVEV in the germline V gene (reference sequence). CDR3 amino acids: CASCTGDTTRQYF. The CDR3 nucleotides are TGTGCCAGCTGTACAGGAGACACTACGAGGCAGTACTTC.

The chain recombines TRBV7-9 with TRBJ1-5; D perhaps matches TRBD1 (6 bases). The CDR3 is made up of 16 amino acids. Germline V lookup: CDR1 SEHNR, CDR2 FQNEAQ (reference sequence). The germline V and J ends were trimmed by 1 base and 2 bases, with 12 bases remaining between them. The CDR3 DNA reads TGTGCCAGCAGCTTAGTTGCAGGGGCGGGCAATCAGCCCCAGCATTTT. Protein sequence: CASSLVAGAGNQPQHF. Based on the CDR3 plus reference TRBV7-9 and TRBJ1-5, the full variable domain is DTGVSQNPRHKITKRGQNVTFRCDPISEHNRLYWYRQTLGQGPEFLTYFQNEAQLEKSRLLSDRFSAERPKGSFSTLEIQRTEQGDSAMYLCASSLVAGAGNQPQHFGDGTRLSIL.

The rearrangement links TRBV13 to TRBJ2-1, with D perhaps TRBD2 (6 bases). Trimming took 0 bases from V and 7 from J, leaving 13 bases between them. Looked up from germline, CDR1 is PRHDT and CDR2 is FYEKMQ (reference sequence). This CDR3 has 15 amino acids. CDR3 DNA: TGTGCCAGCAGCTTAGGTCCACCCGGAGGGAATGAGCAGTTCTTC. Translating gives CASSLGPPGGNEQFF.

The V call is TRBV10-3, the J call TRBJ2-2; 8 bases map to TRBD1. Germline-derived CDR1 and CDR2 are ENHRY and SYGVKD. This CDR3 has 16 amino acids. The V gene end was trimmed by 4 bases and the J gene end by 1 base; junction bases not matched to a gene: 5. The CDR3 coding sequence is TGTGCCATCAGTGGGACCGGGACAGGGAACACCGGGGAGCTGTTTTTT. Protein: CAISGTGTGNTGELFF.

This rearrangement joins TRBV19 to TRBJ2-7, with TRBD2 matching over 13 bases. V lost 4 bases to trimming and J lost 2 bases; unmatched junction nucleotides: 2. The CDR3 runs 15 residues. From germline, CDR1 is LNHDA and CDR2 SQIVND (reference sequence). CDR3 sequence (DNA): TGTGCCAGTAGTACCACTAGCGGGAGGGCCTACGAGCAGTACTTC. It is translated as CASSTTSGRAYEQYF.

The chain employs TRBV7-9 and TRBJ2-2; TRBD2 matches 10 bases. The length of the CDR3 is 17 residues. Germline V gene data show CDR1 as SEHNR and CDR2 as FQNEAQ (reference sequence). The trim removed 2 bases at V and 2 bases at J, leaving 5 bases unmatched. Written as DNA, the CDR3 is TGTGCCAGCAGCTTACCTAGCGGGAGTTATAACACCGGGGAGCTGTTTTTT. This gives the protein CASSLPSGSYNTGELFF.

The J gene is TRBJ1-3, the V gene TRBV7-6; the D gene is possibly TRBD1 (5 bases). The germline CDR1 and CDR2 sequences are SGHVS and FNYEAQ. The CDR3 totals 18 residues. V gave up 3 bases and J gave up 6 bases, with 24 bases separating them. CDR3: CASSFFSYRTKNLNTIYF. CDR3 bases: TGTGCCAGCAGCTTCTTTTCCTACAGGACTAAAAATTTAAACACCATATATTTT.

The table lists this clone with a few counts. The V gene is TRBV18, the J gene TRBJ1-1; tentative D call: TRBD1 (5 bases). V gave up 3 bases and J gave up 4 bases, with 18 bases separating them. The germline V gene encodes CDR1 KGHSH and CDR2 LQKENI. CDR3 length equals 16 residues. CDR3 DNA: TGTGCCAGCTCACCGGGGCAGGGTTCCTTGGGCACTGAAGCTTTCTTT. As protein: CASSPGQGSLGTEAFF.

This chain joins TRBV7-6 and TRBJ1-6; D might be TRBD1 (5 bases). Germline CDR1 is SGHVS and CDR2 is FNYEAQ. The CDR3 length is 15 residues. The V end was cut by 4 bases, the J end by 6 bases, with 13 bases between. CDR3 amino acids: CASSSGLGGNSPLHF. CDR3 sequence (DNA): TGTGCCAGCAGCTCGGGACTAGGTGGTAATTCACCCCTCCACTTT.

The chain couples TRBV6-1 to TRBJ1-5; 8 bases line up with TRBD1. Looked up from germline, CDR1 is MNHNS and CDR2 is SASEGT. The CDR3 loop spans 14 amino acids. V trimming: 6 bases; J trimming: 4 bases; junction bases outside the gene matches: 5. CDR3 coding DNA: TGTGCCAGCAGCGGGGGACAGGAGAATCAGCCCCAGCATTTT. Translating it yields CASSGGQENQPQHF.

The rearrangement links TRBV28 to TRBJ1-5, with 8 bases that match TRBD1. Unmatched junction bases numbered 4, after V lost 6 bases and J lost 0 bases. The CDR3 has 15 residues. Per the germline V gene, CDR1 is MDHEN and CDR2 is SYDVKM. Here the CDR3 DNA reads TGTGCCAGCAGACAGGGGGGGGATAGCAATCAGCCCCAGCATTTT. Protein: CASRQGGDSNQPQHF.

About this clone: Other DNA variants within this sample encode the same CDR3. The V and J genes are TRBV11-3 and TRBJ1-3, with D perhaps matching TRBD1 (6 bases). V lost 6 bases, J lost 2 bases, and 14 bases lay in between. Germline V gene sequence: CDR1 SGHNT, CDR2 YENEEA. CDR3 size: 15 residues. The CDR3 loop reads CASSHGGPPGNTIYF. The CDR3, as DNA: TGTGCCAGCAGTCACGGGGGGCCCCCTGGAAACACCATATATTTT. Using reference TRBV11-3 and TRBJ1-3 for the parts outside the CDR3, the full variable domain is EAGVVQSPRYKIIEKKQPVAFWCNPISGHNTLYWYLQNLGQGPELLIRYENEEAVDDSQLPKDRFSAERLKGVDSTLKIQPAELGDSAVYLCASSHGGPPGNTIYFGEGSWLTVV.

The chain employs TRBV9 and TRBJ1-1; 9 bases agree with TRBD1. V lost 4 bases, J lost 4 bases, and 8 bases stayed unmatched. Germline lookup yields CDR1 SGDLS and CDR2 YYNGEE. This CDR3 region has 15 residues. DNA of the CDR3: TGTGCCAGCAGCCAAATGACAGGGGGGACCACTGAAGCTTTCTTT. This encodes CASSQMTGGTTEAFF. The full variable domain, its missing parts supplied by reference TRBV9 and TRBJ1-1, is DSGVTQTPKHLITATGQRVTLRCSPRSGDLSVYWYQQSLDQGLQFLIQYYNGEERAKGNILERFSAQQFPDLHSELNLSSLELGDSALYFCASSQMTGGTTEAFFGQGTRLTVV.

This clone was counted only a few times. The chain carries TRBV5-1 and TRBJ2-1; 11 positions agree with TRBD2. The CDR3 is made up of 17 amino acids. From germline, CDR1 is SGHRS and CDR2 YFSETQ. J lost 2 bases, V lost 1 base, and 5 bases had no gene match. The CDR3 reads CASSLTSGRSTYNEQFF. CDR3 nucleotides: TGCGCCAGCAGCTTGACTAGCGGGAGATCAACCTACAATGAGCAGTTCTTC.

The chain links TRBV28 to TRBJ2-3, with 10 bases fitting TRBD2. CDR1 MDHEN and CDR2 SYDVKM come from the germline V gene. J lost 7 bases, V lost 7 bases, and 8 bases had no gene match. The CDR3 is 14 residues long. The CDR3 sequence: CASTPPTSGYTQYF. CDR3 bases: TGTGCCAGCACCCCCCCGACTAGCGGGTATACGCAGTATTTT.

The gene calls are TRBV28 and TRBJ2-7; D may be TRBD2 (6 bases). The CDR3 is 14 residues long. Trimming removed 7 bases from V and 2 bases from J, with 15 bases in between. Looked up from germline, CDR1 is MDHEN and CDR2 is SYDVKM. The CDR3 spells CASTQIGLTYEQYF. CDR3 DNA sequence: TGTGCCAGCACTCAGATCGGACTAACCTACGAGCAGTACTTC.

This clone was seen a few times. The rearrangement uses TRBV6-1 and TRBJ1-1; tentatively, D is TRBD1 (5 bases). V lost 3 bases and J lost 2, with 13 bases in between. This CDR3 has 15 amino acids. From germline, CDR1 is MNHNS and CDR2 SASEGT. CDR3 amino acids: CASSDEGGANTEAFF. In DNA, the CDR3 is TGTGCCAGCAGTGATGAGGGAGGGGCTAACACTGAAGCTTTCTTT.

The chain uses TRBV7-2 and TRBJ2-4; D remains unclear. V gave up 2 bases and J gave up 6 bases, with 11 bases separating them. This CDR3 has 14 amino acids. The germline V gene encodes CDR1 SGHTA and CDR2 FQGNSA. The CDR3: CASSLQVQGNIQYF. CDR3 coding DNA: TGTGCCAGCAGCTTACAGGTACAAGGAAACATTCAGTACTTC.